A single sample gave rise to the 32 T cell receptor beta chains below, sequenced in a study of blood T cell dynamics during melanoma immunotherapy. TCRdb's table, derived via immunoSEQ multiplex PCR, lists solely in-frame clones and lacks some. The sample shows over 9,000 clones, approximately 91% of them seen only once. Indicated time point: week 3, after first cycle of checkpoint inhibitor. Source: blood, taken from a patient treated with checkpoint blockade. The source is a human donor with melanoma.

The V and J genes are TRBV5-1 and TRBJ2-3; 8 bases align to TRBD2. The length of the CDR3 is 15 residues. The germline V gene encodes CDR1 SGHRS and CDR2 YFSETQ. The V and J ends lost 0 bases and 3 bases, in that order; junction bases with no gene match: 3. The CDR3 DNA is TGCGCCAGCAGCTTGGATAGCGGGGCAACAGATACGCAGTATTTT. Translating it yields CASSLDSGATDTQYF.

This chain links TRBV30 with TRBJ1-2; TRBD1 aligns across 7 bases. With 2 bases clipped from V and 4 bases from J, the junction kept 10 bases outside the gene matches. CDR1 is GTSNPN, CDR2 SVGIG, per germline (reference sequence). This CDR3 comprises 15 residues. The CDR3 nucleotides read TGTGCCTGGAGTACCTACAGGGGCATGGGCTATGGCTACACCTTC. Protein: CAWSTYRGMGYGYTF.

The chain employs TRBV6-6 and TRBJ2-7; maybe TRBD2 (5 bases). CDR1 and CDR2 (germline): MNHNY, SVGAGI (reference sequence). The CDR3 has 14 residues. The germline V and J ends were trimmed by 2 bases and 3 bases, with 11 bases remaining between them. CDR3 sequence (DNA): TGTGCCAGCAGTTACCCCAGTGCGGGCTACGAGCAGTACTTC. It specifies CASSYPSAGYEQYF.

The chain has TRBV19 and TRBJ2-3, with a weak D call TRBD2 (6 bases). The V end was cut by 3 bases, the J end by 5 bases, with 9 bases between. This CDR3 is 13 amino acids long. From germline, CDR1 is LNHDA and CDR2 SQIVND (reference sequence). The CDR3 sequence: CASSINGRDTQYF. CDR3 DNA: TGTGCCAGTAGTATCAACGGGAGAGATACGCAGTATTTT.

This chain links TRBV11-2 with TRBJ2-7; TRBD1 aligns across 7 bases. Trimming cost V 4 bases and J 9 bases; bases outside gene matches: 12. CDR1 and CDR2 from the germline V gene are SGHAT and FQNNGV. This CDR3 contains 14 residues. CDR3 in DNA: TGTGCCAGCAGCTCCCAGGGGGACCTCTTCGCGCAGTACTTC. This encodes CASSSQGDLFAQYF.

This clone was detected only once. This chain uses TRBV30 with TRBJ2-7; 9 nucleotides line up with TRBD1. This CDR3 has 14 residues. The germline CDR1 and CDR2 sequences are GTSNPN and SVGIG (reference sequence). V shed 5 bases, J shed 2 bases, and the junction held 7 bases outside the gene matches. The CDR3 DNA follows: TGTGCCTGGTGCCGGGACAGGGTGCCCTACGAGCAGTACTTC. This translates into CAWCRDRVPYEQYF.

This clone appeared a few times. The rearrangement links TRBV2 to TRBJ1-2; perhaps TRBD1 as D (6 bases). The germline V gene has CDR1 SNHLY and CDR2 FYNNEI. The CDR3 extends over 14 amino acids. V shed 5 bases and J shed 4 bases, with 14 bases lying between them. In DNA, the CDR3 is TGTGCCAGCAGTCTCGGGGGGCGCGCCTATGGCTACACCTTC. Translation gives CASSLGGRAYGYTF.

The V and J genes are TRBV19 and TRBJ1-6, with 9 bases matching TRBD1. Germline-derived CDR1 and CDR2 are LNHDA and SQIVND (reference sequence). CDR3 length: 15 amino acids. V was clipped by 8 bases and J by 5 bases; unmatched bases: 7. CDR3: CASSDRTGDNSPLHF. DNA of the CDR3: TGTGCCAGTTCTGATCGGACAGGGGATAATTCACCCCTCCACTTT.

This sequence joins TRBV7-9 and TRBJ2-7; D is tentatively TRBD1 or TRBD2 (5 bases each). CDR3 length: 13 amino acids. The V gene's germline CDR1 is SEHNR and CDR2 FQNEAQ (reference sequence). Trimming took 2 bases from V and 2 from J, leaving 7 bases between them. The CDR3 loop reads CASSLTGPYEQYF. The CDR3 DNA follows: TGTGCCAGCAGCTTAACGGGACCCTACGAGCAGTACTTC. The full variable domain, its missing parts supplied by reference TRBV7-9 and TRBJ2-7, is DTGVSQNPRHKITKRGQNVTFRCDPISEHNRLYWYRQTLGQGPEFLTYFQNEAQLEKSRLLSDRFSAERPKGSFSTLEIQRTEQGDSAMYLCASSLTGPYEQYFGPGTRLTVT.

V and J are TRBV10-1 and TRBJ2-6, with D uncertain. The ends were cut back, 4 bases at V and 5 bases at J, with 18 bases in the middle. This CDR3 spans 17 amino acids. Germline V gene data show CDR1 as WNHNN and CDR2 as SYGVQD (reference sequence). In nucleotides, the CDR3 is TGCGCCAGCAGTGGACTTGTCGCACAAAGTCGGGCCAACGTCCTGACTTTC. This encodes CASSGLVAQSRANVLTF.

The chain links TRBV7-2 to TRBJ1-1; D not certain. The CDR3 loop spans 14 amino acids. Trimming cost V 5 bases and J 4 bases, with 14 bases left between them. The V gene's germline CDR1 is SGHTA and CDR2 FQGNSA. The CDR3 DNA reads as TGTGCCAGCAGCCCTTCTGGGTTGGGCACTGAAGCTTTCTTT. Protein product: CASSPSGLGTEAFF.

This clone was picked up one time. DNA for the CDR3: TGTGCCAGCTCACCTGGACTGAACACCGGGGAGCTGTTTTTT. Protein sequence: CASSPGLNTGELFF. The chain employs TRBV18 and TRBJ2-2, with a possible D match to TRBD2 (5 bases). Deletions cut 3 bases from V and 1 base from J, with 6 bases between. The CDR3 loop spans 14 amino acids. Germline V CDR1 and CDR2: KGHSH, LQKENI.

This chain links TRBV5-1 with TRBJ2-3; TRBD2 matches at 9 bases. Germline V gene data show CDR1 as SGHRS and CDR2 as YFSETQ. This CDR3 is built from 16 residues. V shed 0 bases, J shed 8 bases, and the junction held 10 bases outside the gene matches. The CDR3 protein is CASSLDSGGLVGTQYF. The CDR3 bases are TGCGCCAGCAGCTTGGACAGCGGGGGGTTAGTGGGTACGCAGTATTTT.

The chain uses TRBV10-3 and TRBJ2-5; possible D gene TRBD2, 6 bases. V lost 7 bases and J lost 5, with 14 bases in between. The CDR3 spans 13 residues. The germline V gene encodes CDR1 ENHRY and CDR2 SYGVKD. This CDR3 reads CAIKQGAGETQYF. In nucleotides, the CDR3 is TGTGCCATCAAGCAGGGTGCGGGGGAGACCCAGTACTTC.

This chain links TRBV7-6 with TRBJ2-1; 11 bases fit TRBD1. Germline V gene lookup returns CDR1 SGHVS and CDR2 FNYEAQ. V lost 5 bases and J lost 8; bases outside the gene matches: 11. This CDR3 has 16 amino acids. The DNA for the CDR3 is TGTGCCAGCAGCGTGAGGACGGGACAGGGGGTGGATGAGCAGTTCTTC. It translates to CASSVRTGQGVDEQFF.

The chain couples TRBV19 to TRBJ1-5, with 7 positions matching TRBD1. The V and J ends lost 6 bases and 1 base, in that order; junction bases with no gene match: 6. Germline CDR1 is LNHDA and CDR2 is SQIVND (reference sequence). CDR3 length equals 15 residues. CDR3 DNA sequence: TGTGCCAGTAGGCCGGGACAGCTCAGCAATCAGCCCCAGCATTTT. It encodes CASRPGQLSNQPQHF.

The chain is built from TRBV10-2 and TRBJ2-2; 8 bases line up with TRBD1. The CDR3 has 15 amino acids. Trimming took 6 bases from V and 1 from J; bases not matched to a gene: 4. The germline gives CDR1 WSHSY, CDR2 SAAADI. The CDR3, as DNA: TGCGCCAGCAGCACCAGGGGGCGGAACACCGGGGAGCTGTTTTTT. Amino acid sequence: CASSTRGRNTGELFF.

V usage is TRBV7-2 and J usage is TRBJ1-2, with D possibly matching TRBD1 (6 bases). CDR1 and CDR2 (germline): SGHTA, FQGNSA. The V end lost 5 bases, the J end lost 4 bases, and 20 bases lay between the germline ends. The CDR3 is 16 residues long. CDR3 region: CASSETPQGWGYGYTF. The CDR3 DNA is TGTGCCAGCAGCGAAACCCCACAGGGATGGGGCTATGGCTACACCTTC.

This clone was observed once. The chain is built from TRBV7-9 and TRBJ1-1; no clear D. This CDR3 is built from 14 residues. CDR1 is SEHNR, CDR2 FQNEAQ, per germline (reference sequence). The ends were cut back, 0 bases at V and 0 bases at J, with 5 bases in the middle. DNA of the CDR3: TGTGCCAGCAGCTTAGCTGGGATGAACACTGAAGCTTTCTTT. It codes for CASSLAGMNTEAFF.

This chain connects TRBV6-1 to TRBJ2-3; 7 bases agree with TRBD2. The CDR3 is made up of 15 amino acids. Per the germline V gene, CDR1 is MNHNS and CDR2 is SASEGT. With 1 base clipped from V and 1 base from J, the junction kept 2 bases outside the gene matches. CDR3 coding DNA: TGTGCCAGCAGTGAAGTTGCGGGGGGCACAGATACGCAGTATTTT. Translating it yields CASSEVAGGTDTQYF.

The genes are TRBV18 and TRBJ1-1; a weak D match, TRBD1 (5 bases). V gave up 2 bases and J gave up 2 bases, with 9 bases separating them. The germline CDR1 and CDR2 sequences are KGHSH and LQKENI. This CDR3 region has 14 residues. As DNA, the CDR3 is TGTGCCAGCTCACCAACGGACATTAACACTGAAGCTTTCTTT. This sequence encodes CASSPTDINTEAFF.

The chain employs TRBV19 and TRBJ1-2; D is possibly TRBD1 (5 bases). Trimming left V 7 bases short and J 3 bases short, with 18 bases between. This CDR3 is built from 15 residues. Germline values: CDR1 LNHDA, CDR2 SQIVND (reference sequence). CDR3 region: CASIGAEGTHYGYTF. The CDR3 DNA is TGTGCCAGTATCGGGGCAGAGGGGACCCACTATGGCTACACCTTC.

The V call is TRBV19, the J call TRBJ1-5; 8 bases fit TRBD1. CDR1 is LNHDA and CDR2 is SQIVND in the germline V gene (reference sequence). This CDR3 has 14 residues. With 3 bases clipped from V and 8 bases from J, the junction kept 6 bases outside the gene matches. Here the CDR3 reads CASSMRTGSEPQHF. CDR3 nucleotide sequence: TGTGCCAGTAGTATGAGGACAGGGAGTGAGCCCCAGCATTTT.

This clone was detected a few times. The rearrangement joins TRBV7-6 to TRBJ1-6, with D tentatively TRBD1 (5 bases). Germline CDR1 SGHVS, CDR2 FNYEAQ. The CDR3 is made up of 15 amino acids. V was pared by 3 bases and J by 7 bases, with 13 bases between. This CDR3 is CASSFSGTVNSPLHF. In DNA, the CDR3 is TGTGCCAGCAGCTTTAGTGGGACGGTCAATTCACCCCTCCACTTT.

The chain employs TRBV5-1 and TRBJ2-3; TRBD2 aligns across 8 bases. After removal of 5 bases from V and 0 bases from J, the junction contained 5 bases not matched to a gene. The CDR3 runs to 15 residues. Germline CDR1 reads SGHRS; CDR2 reads YFSETQ. Written as DNA, the CDR3 is TGCGCCAGCAGTCCGGGAGGGACTAGCACAGATACGCAGTATTTT. This sequence encodes CASSPGGTSTDTQYF.

The chain is built from TRBV4-3 and TRBJ2-1; 9 bases agree with TRBD2. Trimming cost V 0 bases and J 7 bases; bases outside gene matches: 4. This CDR3 spans 15 amino acids. The germline V gene encodes CDR1 LGHNA and CDR2 YSLEER. The CDR3, as DNA: TGCGCCAGCAGCCAAGACAGCGGGGGGTTGAATGAGCAGTTCTTC. It codes for CASSQDSGGLNEQFF.

The rearrangement joins TRBV21-1 to TRBJ2-3; TRBD2 is the table's D call, not checked against the DNA. TRBV21-1 is tagged as a pseudogene. There are 12 residues in the CDR3. The CDR3 bases are TGTGCCAGCAAGGGGACTACAGATACGCAGTATTTT. Residues: CASKGTTDTQYF.

The V call is TRBV5-6, the J call TRBJ2-1, with D possibly being TRBD2 (6 bases). V lost 4 bases and J 1 base, leaving 15 bases between the germline ends. CDR1 is SGHDT and CDR2 is YYEEEE in the germline V gene. The CDR3 is 16 amino acids. Here the CDR3 DNA reads TGTGCCAGCAGCCTTGACGGGGGAGTGTCCTACAATGAGCAGTTCTTC. This codes for CASSLDGGVSYNEQFF.

This rearrangement joins TRBV7-2 to TRBJ2-2; D gene unclear. The CDR3 runs to 16 residues. Trimming left V 1 base short and J 0 bases short, with 9 bases between. Germline V gene lookup returns CDR1 SGHTA and CDR2 FQGNSA. This chain's CDR3 is CASSLVLGTNTGELFF. In nucleotides, the CDR3 is TGTGCCAGCAGCTTAGTCTTAGGGACGAACACCGGGGAGCTGTTTTTT.

This chain links TRBV2 with TRBJ2-7; D may be TRBD2 (6 bases). Trimming took off 2 bases at V and 2 bases at J, with 13 bases between the two ends. Germline V gene lookup returns CDR1 SNHLY and CDR2 FYNNEI. This CDR3 is 15 amino acids long. The CDR3: CASSEPLAPTYEQYF. DNA of the CDR3: TGTGCCAGCAGTGAACCGCTAGCGCCAACCTACGAGCAGTACTTC.

This clone was counted only a few times. This chain connects TRBV7-2 to TRBJ1-5; TRBD1 matches 8 bases. Germline-derived CDR1 and CDR2 are SGHTA and FQGNSA. The trim removed 0 bases at V and 7 bases at J, leaving 5 bases unmatched. The length of the CDR3 is 15 residues. This chain's CDR3 is CASSLAQGARQPQHF. The CDR3 DNA follows: TGTGCCAGCAGCTTAGCCCAGGGGGCTCGACAGCCCCAGCATTTT.

The CDR3 sequence is CASSLTQGSPLTYGYTF. CDR3 DNA: TGTGCCAGCAGCTTAACCCAGGGTAGCCCATTAACCTATGGCTACACCTTC. The chain links TRBV7-9 to TRBJ1-2; the D gene is possibly TRBD1 (5 bases). Trimming took off 2 bases at V and 4 bases at J, with 20 bases between the two ends. CDR1 SEHNR and CDR2 FQNEAQ come from the germline V gene (reference sequence). This CDR3 contains 17 residues.